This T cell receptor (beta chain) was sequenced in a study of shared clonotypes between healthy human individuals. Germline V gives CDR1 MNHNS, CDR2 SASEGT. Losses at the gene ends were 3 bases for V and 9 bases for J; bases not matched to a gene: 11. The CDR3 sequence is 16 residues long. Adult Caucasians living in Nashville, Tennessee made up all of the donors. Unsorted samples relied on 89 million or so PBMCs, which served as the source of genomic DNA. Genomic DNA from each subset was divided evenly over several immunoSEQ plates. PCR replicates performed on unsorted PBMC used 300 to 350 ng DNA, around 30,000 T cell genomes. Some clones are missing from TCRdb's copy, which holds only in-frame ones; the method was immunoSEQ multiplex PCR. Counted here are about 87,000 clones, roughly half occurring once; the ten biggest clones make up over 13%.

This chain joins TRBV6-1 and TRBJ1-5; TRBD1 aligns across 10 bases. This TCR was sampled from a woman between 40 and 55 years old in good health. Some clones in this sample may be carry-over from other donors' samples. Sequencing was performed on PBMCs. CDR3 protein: CASSDSGTGAGWPQHF. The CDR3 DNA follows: TGTGCCAGCAGTGATTCCGGGACAGGGGCCGGCTGGCCCCAGCATTTT.